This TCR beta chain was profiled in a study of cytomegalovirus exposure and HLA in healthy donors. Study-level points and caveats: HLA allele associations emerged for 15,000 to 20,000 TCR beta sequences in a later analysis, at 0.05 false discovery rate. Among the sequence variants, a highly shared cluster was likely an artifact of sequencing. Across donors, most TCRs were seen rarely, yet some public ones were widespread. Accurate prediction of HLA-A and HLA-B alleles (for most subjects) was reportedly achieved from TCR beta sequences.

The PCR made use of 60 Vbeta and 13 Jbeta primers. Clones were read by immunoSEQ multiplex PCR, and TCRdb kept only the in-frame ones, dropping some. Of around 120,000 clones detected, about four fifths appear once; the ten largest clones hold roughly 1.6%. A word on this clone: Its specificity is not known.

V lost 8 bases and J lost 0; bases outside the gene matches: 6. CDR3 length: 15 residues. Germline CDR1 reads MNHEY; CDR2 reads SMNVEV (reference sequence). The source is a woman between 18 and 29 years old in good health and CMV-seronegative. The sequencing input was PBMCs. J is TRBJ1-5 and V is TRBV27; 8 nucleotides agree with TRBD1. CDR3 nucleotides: TGTGCCAGCGGACGGACAGGGAATAGCAATCAGCCCCAGCATTTT. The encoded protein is CASGRTGNSNQPQHF.